The clone carrying this T cell receptor beta chain has a handful of counts. Through a sample-barcoded 5' primer and a J-beta primer mix, a second PCR was run for roughly 6 to 11 cycles. TCRdb re-analysed the 5' RACE reads in MiXCR, keeping a single row per CDR3 protein. The data contain about 720,000 distinct CDR3 sequences, approximately 21% of them singletons. The data belong to a study of blood T cells in healthy people across ages. The ends were cut back, 1 base at V and 6 bases at J, with 17 bases in the middle. Germline CDR1 SQVTM, CDR2 ANQGSEA. The CDR3 spans 15 residues. The receptor was isolated from a man in his sixties or seventies in good health. V usage is TRBV29-1 and J usage is TRBJ2-3, with TRBD2 as a possible D gene (6 bases). Sequenced: blood. The CDR3 loop is CSVEVTGVSGDTQYF. For the CDR3, the DNA is TGCAGCGTTGAAGTTACGGGGGTGTCCGGCGATACGCAGTATTTT.